The clone carrying this TCR beta chain was observed at least ten times. Using unique molecular identifiers, the investigators prepared the TCRbeta library. TCRdb itself ran the PCR reads through MiXCR, one entry per CDR3 protein. This table holds around 600,000 distinct CDR3 sequences, about 15% found once. This sample was included in a study of T-cell reconstitution after alpha-beta-depleted transplantation in children. V was pared by 4 bases and J by 6 bases, with 13 bases between. CDR3 length: 14 amino acids. From germline, CDR1 is SGHTA and CDR2 FQGTGA. The sequence came from a human donor who donated a stem cell graft to a child with acute myeloid leukemia. The genes are TRBV7-3 and TRBJ2-1, with D perhaps TRBD2 (5 bases). The specimen comprised PBMCs from the stem cell graft donor, sampled from the stem cell graft. The CDR3 DNA follows: TGTGCCAGCAGCTCACTAGATTCGGTCAATGAGCAGTTCTTC. Protein sequence: CASSSLDSVNEQFF.